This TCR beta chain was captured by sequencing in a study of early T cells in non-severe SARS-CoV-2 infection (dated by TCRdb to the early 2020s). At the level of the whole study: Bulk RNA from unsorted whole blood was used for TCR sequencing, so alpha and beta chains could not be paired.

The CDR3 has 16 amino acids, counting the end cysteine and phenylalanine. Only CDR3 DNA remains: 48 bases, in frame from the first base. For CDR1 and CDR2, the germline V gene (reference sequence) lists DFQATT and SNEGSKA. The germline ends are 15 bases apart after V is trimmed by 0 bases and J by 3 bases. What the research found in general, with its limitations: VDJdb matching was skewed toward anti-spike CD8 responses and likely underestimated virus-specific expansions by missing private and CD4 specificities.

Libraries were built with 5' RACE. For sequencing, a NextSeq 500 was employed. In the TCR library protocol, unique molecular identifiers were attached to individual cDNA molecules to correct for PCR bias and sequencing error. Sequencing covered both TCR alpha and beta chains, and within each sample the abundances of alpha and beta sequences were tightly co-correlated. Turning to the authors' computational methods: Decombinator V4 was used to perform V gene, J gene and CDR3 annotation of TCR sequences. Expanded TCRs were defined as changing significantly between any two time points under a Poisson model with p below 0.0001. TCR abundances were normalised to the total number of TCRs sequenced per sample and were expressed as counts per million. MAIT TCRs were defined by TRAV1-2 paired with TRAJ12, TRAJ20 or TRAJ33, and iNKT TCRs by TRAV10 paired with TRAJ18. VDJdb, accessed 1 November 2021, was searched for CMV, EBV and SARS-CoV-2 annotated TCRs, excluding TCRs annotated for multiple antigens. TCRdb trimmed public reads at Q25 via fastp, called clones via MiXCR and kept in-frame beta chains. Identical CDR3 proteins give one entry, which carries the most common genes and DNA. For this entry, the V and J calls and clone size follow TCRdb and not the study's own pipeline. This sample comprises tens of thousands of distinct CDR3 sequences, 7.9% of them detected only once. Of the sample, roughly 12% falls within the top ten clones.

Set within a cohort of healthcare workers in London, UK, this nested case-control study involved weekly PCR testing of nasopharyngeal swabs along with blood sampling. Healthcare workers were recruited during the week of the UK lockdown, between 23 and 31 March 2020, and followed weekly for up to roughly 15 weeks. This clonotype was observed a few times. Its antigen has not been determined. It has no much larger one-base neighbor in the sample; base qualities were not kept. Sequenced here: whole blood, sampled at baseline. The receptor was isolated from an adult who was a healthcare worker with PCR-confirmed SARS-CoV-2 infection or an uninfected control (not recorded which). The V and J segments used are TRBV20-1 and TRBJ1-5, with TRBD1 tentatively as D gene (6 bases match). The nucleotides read TGCAGTGCTAGAGACTCGGGGGGCGCAACCAATCAGCCCCAGCATTTT. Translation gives CSARDSGGATNQPQHF.